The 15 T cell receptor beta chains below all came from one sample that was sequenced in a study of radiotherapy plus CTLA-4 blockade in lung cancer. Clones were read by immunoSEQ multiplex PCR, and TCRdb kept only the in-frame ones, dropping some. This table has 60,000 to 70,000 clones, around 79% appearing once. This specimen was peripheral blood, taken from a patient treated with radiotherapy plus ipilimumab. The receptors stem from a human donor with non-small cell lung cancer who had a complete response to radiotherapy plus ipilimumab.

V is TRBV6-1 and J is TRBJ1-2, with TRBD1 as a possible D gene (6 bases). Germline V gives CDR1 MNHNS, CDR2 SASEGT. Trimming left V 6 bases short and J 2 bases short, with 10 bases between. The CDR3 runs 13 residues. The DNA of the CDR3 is TGTGCCAGCAGACGGGACAAGAACTATGGCTACACCTTC. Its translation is CASRRDKNYGYTF.

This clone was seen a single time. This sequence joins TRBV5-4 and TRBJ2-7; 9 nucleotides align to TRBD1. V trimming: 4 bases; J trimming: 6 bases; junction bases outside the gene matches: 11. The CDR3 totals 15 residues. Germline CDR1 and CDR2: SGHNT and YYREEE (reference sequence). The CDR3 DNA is TGTGCCAGCAGCCTTAGGGGACAGGGTAGATTCGAGCAGTACTTC. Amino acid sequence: CASSLRGQGRFEQYF.

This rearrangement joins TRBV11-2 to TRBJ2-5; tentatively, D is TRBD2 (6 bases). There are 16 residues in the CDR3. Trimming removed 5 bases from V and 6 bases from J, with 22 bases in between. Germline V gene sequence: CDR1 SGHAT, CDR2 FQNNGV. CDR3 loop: CASSPSGGGSLKTQYF. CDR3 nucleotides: TGTGCCAGCAGCCCGTCCGGTGGGGGGAGTTTAAAGACCCAGTACTTC.

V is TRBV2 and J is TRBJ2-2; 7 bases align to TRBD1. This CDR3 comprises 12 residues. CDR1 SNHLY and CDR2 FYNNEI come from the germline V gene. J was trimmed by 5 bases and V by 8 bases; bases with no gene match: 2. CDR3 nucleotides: TGTGCCAGCGGGACAGAGACCGGGGAGCTGTTTTTT. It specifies CASGTETGELFF.

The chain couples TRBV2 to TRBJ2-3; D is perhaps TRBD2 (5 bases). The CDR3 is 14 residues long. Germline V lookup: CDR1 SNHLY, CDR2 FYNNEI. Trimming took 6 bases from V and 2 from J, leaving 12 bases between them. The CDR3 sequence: CASSRDYNTDTQYF. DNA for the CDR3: TGTGCCAGCAGCCGAGACTATAACACAGATACGCAGTATTTT.

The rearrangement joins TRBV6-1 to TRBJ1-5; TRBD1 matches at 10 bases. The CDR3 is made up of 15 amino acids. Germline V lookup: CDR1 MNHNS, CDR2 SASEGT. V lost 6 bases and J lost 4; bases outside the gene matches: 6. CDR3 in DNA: TGTGCCAGCAGATTAGACAGGGGGCGAAATCAGCCCCAGCATTTT. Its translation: CASRLDRGRNQPQHF.

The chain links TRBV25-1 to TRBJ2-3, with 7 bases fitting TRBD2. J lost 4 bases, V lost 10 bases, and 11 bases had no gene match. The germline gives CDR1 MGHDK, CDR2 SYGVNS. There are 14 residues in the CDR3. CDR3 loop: CATQRGGSADTQYF. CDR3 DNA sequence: TGTGCCACGCAGCGGGGAGGTAGTGCAGATACGCAGTATTTT.

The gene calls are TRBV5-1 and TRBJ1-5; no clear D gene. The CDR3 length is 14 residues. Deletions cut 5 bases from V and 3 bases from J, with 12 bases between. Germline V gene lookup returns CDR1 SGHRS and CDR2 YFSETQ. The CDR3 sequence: CASRVDGFNQPQHF. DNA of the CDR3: TGCGCCAGCAGGGTAGACGGATTCAATCAGCCCCAGCATTTT.

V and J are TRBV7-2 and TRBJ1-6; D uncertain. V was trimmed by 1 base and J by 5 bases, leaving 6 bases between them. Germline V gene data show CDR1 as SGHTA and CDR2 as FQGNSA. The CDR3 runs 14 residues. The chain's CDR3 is CASSLGPNNSPLHF. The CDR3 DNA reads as TGTGCCAGCAGCTTAGGGCCAAATAATTCACCCCTCCACTTT.

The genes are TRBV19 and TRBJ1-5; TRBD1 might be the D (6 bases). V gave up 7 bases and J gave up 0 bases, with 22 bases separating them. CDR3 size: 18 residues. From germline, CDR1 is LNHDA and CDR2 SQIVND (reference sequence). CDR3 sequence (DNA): TGTGCCAGTACCAGGGACTCCAGGGGCAGCTTTAGCAATCAGCCCCAGCATTTT. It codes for CASTRDSRGSFSNQPQHF.

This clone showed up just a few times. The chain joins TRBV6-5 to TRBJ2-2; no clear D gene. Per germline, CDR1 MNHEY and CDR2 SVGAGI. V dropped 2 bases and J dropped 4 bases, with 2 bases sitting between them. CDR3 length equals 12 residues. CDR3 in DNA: TGTGCCAGCAGTTACACCACCGGGGAGCTGTTTTTT. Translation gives CASSYTTGELFF.

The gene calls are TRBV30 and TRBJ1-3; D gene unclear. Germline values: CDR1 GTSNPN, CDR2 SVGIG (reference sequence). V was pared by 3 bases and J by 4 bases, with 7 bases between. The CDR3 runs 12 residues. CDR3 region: CAWSFIGNTIYF. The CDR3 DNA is TGTGCCTGGAGCTTCATAGGAAACACCATATATTTT.

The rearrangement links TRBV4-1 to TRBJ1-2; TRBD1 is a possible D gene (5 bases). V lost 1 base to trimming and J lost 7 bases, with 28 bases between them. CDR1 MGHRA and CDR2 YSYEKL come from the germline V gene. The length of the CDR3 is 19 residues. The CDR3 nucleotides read TGCGCCAGCAGCCAAGGAGTCCTCCGGAGACAGAGGCCCTCGGGTGGCTACACCTTC. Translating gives CASSQGVLRRQRPSGGYTF.

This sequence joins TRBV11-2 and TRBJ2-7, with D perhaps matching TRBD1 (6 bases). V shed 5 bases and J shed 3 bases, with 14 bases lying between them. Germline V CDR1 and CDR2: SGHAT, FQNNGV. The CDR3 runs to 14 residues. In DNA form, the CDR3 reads TGTGCCAGCAGCCCCGGGACAAATATCTACGAGCAGTACTTC. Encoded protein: CASSPGTNIYEQYF.

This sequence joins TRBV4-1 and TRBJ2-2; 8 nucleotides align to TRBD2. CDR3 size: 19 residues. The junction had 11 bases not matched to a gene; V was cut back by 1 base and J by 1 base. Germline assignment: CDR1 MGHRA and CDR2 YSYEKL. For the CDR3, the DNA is TGCGCCAGCAGCCAAGCTGGACTAGCTCCCCTGGGGAACACCGGGGAGCTGTTTTTT. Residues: CASSQAGLAPLGNTGELFF.